This TCR beta chain appears in the sequencing data of a study of blood T cell repertoires in COVID-19 (dated by TCRdb to 2020 to 2021). For the wider study: Samples from collaborators originated in the United States, Italy and Spain and spanned both the acute and convalescent phases of COVID-19. The material from the prospective study consisted of cDNA or gDNA derived from T cells, B-cell-depleted T cells, or PBMCs. Subjects who had been exposed to COVID-19, were actively infected with it, or had recovered from it provided the deeply sampled blood TCRbeta repertoires that made up the dataset. A freely available public database, intended as a resource for researchers studying the immune response to SARS-CoV-2, is where the repertoires were released. Samples were obtained from the ongoing ImmuneRACE study (first 160 participants) and from roughly 1,300 subjects provided by 6 global collaborators. A de-identified subject ID, COVID-19 status, age in years and sex were almost always included in the sample metadata. Where available, HLA class I and class II types were obtained from metadata supplied by the sample provider rather than from assay-based typing.

The immunoSEQ Assay, a bias-controlled multiplex PCR, was used to amplify TCRbeta CDR3 regions from genomic DNA. The authors' pipeline ran thus. The number of nucleated cells in each sample was estimated from the amplification of reference gene primers within the assay. To quantify the absolute abundance of each unique TCRbeta CDR3 rearrangement, sequence reads were collapsed and filtered. For each sample, productive Simpson clonality was calculated as the square root of Simpson's diversity index across productive rearrangements. TCRdb holds this immuneACCESS table with in-frame rearrangements only. Some clones are missing; in checked studies, unresolved V genes explain under half, and the rest has no known cause. V, J and clone size derive from that table, while D and trimming were established from the DNA sequence. This sample comprises some 170,000 clones, about 91% of them detected only once. Roughly 1.5% of the sample is held by the ten biggest clonotypes.

V was cut back by 2 bases and J by 5 bases, leaving a gap of 14 bases between them. The CDR3, from cysteine to phenylalanine, totals 15 residues. The read is trimmed to its CDR3 DNA, 45 bases read in frame from base 1. CDR1 and CDR2 are read off the germline V gene (reference sequence) as SGHNT and YYREEE. Remarks on this clone: Its antigen has not been determined. Base qualities are not provided; no much larger clone lies one nucleotide away.

The collaborating institutions used their own protocols to collect whole blood in K2EDTA tubes. For TCRbeta analysis, collaborators shipped samples as frozen whole blood, isolated PBMCs, or DNA extracted from either of those sample types. Broader findings and caveats from the paper: Clinical and demographic metadata were provided uncurated, with the amount varying by source and participant.

This clonotype was sampled from a woman in her forties or fifties with acute or convalescent COVID-19. The sample comprised peripheral blood. The rearrangement joined TRBV5-4 to TRBJ2-1; TRBD1 might be the D gene, on 5 matching bases. Read as DNA, the sequence is TGTGCCAGCAGCTTATCTCTCCAGGGCCACAATGAGCAGTTCTTC. Translated, it reads CASSLSLQGHNEQFF.